The rows below give T cell receptor beta chains drawn from one sample of a study of early T cells in non-severe SARS-CoV-2 infection. One entry per CDR3 protein results from TCRdb running MiXCR on the 5' RACE reads. This sample has tens of thousands of distinct CDR3 sequences, with 12% found just once. Sequenced sample: whole blood. The receptors derive from an adult who was a healthcare worker with PCR-confirmed SARS-CoV-2 infection or an uninfected control (not recorded which). Both conserved end residues are part of each CDR3. Each record gives: D gene, J gene, V gene, clone size, CDR3 protein, CDR3 DNA. D genes are given only for firm matches. Size is stated for part of the rows, as once, few or many counts, or as a class when the clone is expanded.

d_call: NA
j_call: TRBJ2-3
v_call: TRBV30
clone_size: few
cdr3_aa: CAWSVLGEMTDTQYF
cdr3_nt: TGTGCCTGGAGTGTATTGGGGGAGATGACAGATACGCAGTATTTT

d_call: NA
j_call: TRBJ2-1
v_call: TRBV7-7
clone_size: NA
cdr3_aa: CASSLEGWGREQFF
cdr3_nt: TGTGCCAGCAGCTTAGAAGGTTGGGGGCGGGAGCAGTTCTTC

d_call: NA
j_call: TRBJ2-3
v_call: TRBV9
clone_size: many
cdr3_aa: CASSSPLGMPGVTQYF
cdr3_nt: TGTGCCAGCAGCTCTCCTCTAGGGATGCCTGGAGTTACGCAGTATTTT

d_call: TRBD1
j_call: TRBJ1-3
v_call: TRBV18
clone_size: many
cdr3_aa: CASSPGQAGLRNTIYF
cdr3_nt: TGTGCCAGCTCACCCGGACAGGCCGGGTTGAGAAACACCATATATTTT

d_call: NA
j_call: TRBJ2-2
v_call: TRBV12-3/TRBV12-4
clone_size: many
cdr3_aa: CASSLLGIGELFF
cdr3_nt: TGTGCCAGCAGTTTGCTCGGGATCGGGGAGCTGTTTTTT

d_call: TRBD2
j_call: TRBJ2-5
v_call: TRBV7-9
clone_size: many
cdr3_aa: CASSLLSGSQETQYF
cdr3_nt: TGTGCCAGCAGCCTCCTAAGCGGGAGCCAAGAGACCCAGTACTTC

d_call: NA
j_call: TRBJ1-2
v_call: TRBV5-6
clone_size: many
cdr3_aa: CASSLKRQHYGYTF
cdr3_nt: TGTGCCAGCAGCTTGAAGCGGCAGCACTATGGCTACACCTTC

d_call: NA
j_call: TRBJ1-1
v_call: TRBV29-1
clone_size: few
cdr3_aa: CSARDRGTEAFF
cdr3_nt: TGCAGCGCTCGGGACCGTGGCACTGAAGCTTTCTTT

d_call: TRBD1
j_call: TRBJ2-7
v_call: TRBV6-1
clone_size: few
cdr3_aa: CASSEPRHRGPNGSEQYF
cdr3_nt: TGTGCCAGCAGTGAACCCAGACACAGGGGACCGAACGGGTCCGAGCAGTACTTC

d_call: NA
j_call: TRBJ1-6
v_call: TRBV20-1
clone_size: few
cdr3_aa: CSSLGNSPLHF
cdr3_nt: TGCAGCTCCCTGGGTAATTCACCCCTCCACTTT

d_call: NA
j_call: TRBJ2-1
v_call: TRBV5-1
clone_size: few
cdr3_aa: CASSLVAERSEQFF
cdr3_nt: TGCGCCAGCAGCTTGGTAGCGGAGCGGAGTGAGCAGTTCTTC

d_call: TRBD1
j_call: TRBJ1-6
v_call: TRBV2
clone_size: few
cdr3_aa: CASSEQQGARSPLHF
cdr3_nt: TGTGCCAGCAGTGAACAACAGGGGGCGAGGTCACCCCTCCACTTT

d_call: TRBD2
j_call: TRBJ2-3
v_call: TRBV29-1
clone_size: NA
cdr3_aa: CSVAGLAGDTQYF
cdr3_nt: TGCAGCGTTGCGGGACTAGCTGGCGATACGCAGTATTTT

d_call: NA
j_call: TRBJ1-1
v_call: TRBV3-1
clone_size: many
cdr3_aa: CASSQAPNTEAFF
cdr3_nt: TGTGCCAGCAGCCAAGCTCCGAACACTGAAGCTTTCTTT

d_call: TRBD2
j_call: TRBJ2-1
v_call: TRBV3-1
clone_size: many
cdr3_aa: CASSRGLAGRNEQFF
cdr3_nt: TGTGCCAGCAGCCGGGGACTAGCGGGCCGCAATGAGCAGTTCTTC

d_call: TRBD2
j_call: TRBJ2-7
v_call: TRBV20-1
clone_size: NA
cdr3_aa: CSASTSGRAGEQYF
cdr3_nt: TGCAGTGCTTCGACTAGCGGGAGGGCCGGGGAGCAGTACTTC

d_call: NA
j_call: TRBJ1-1
v_call: TRBV6-5
clone_size: NA
cdr3_aa: CASRTPGSYLMNTVAFF
cdr3_nt: TGTGCCAGCAGGACCCCCGGGTCTTACCTCATGAACACTGTAGCTTTCTTT

d_call: NA
j_call: TRBJ2-1
v_call: TRBV7-2
clone_size: NA
cdr3_aa: CASSYGTVFDEQFF
cdr3_nt: TGTGCCAGCAGCTACGGGACCGTCTTTGATGAGCAGTTCTTC

d_call: TRBD2
j_call: TRBJ2-3
v_call: TRBV27
clone_size: few
cdr3_aa: CASLRLAGIGDTQYF
cdr3_nt: TGTGCCAGCTTGAGACTAGCGGGAATTGGAGATACGCAGTATTTT

d_call: TRBD1
j_call: TRBJ2-7
v_call: TRBV29-1
clone_size: many
cdr3_aa: CSVTMDRAPYEQYF
cdr3_nt: TGCAGCGTAACCATGGACAGGGCACCCTACGAGCAGTACTTC

d_call: NA
j_call: TRBJ2-4
v_call: TRBV13
clone_size: NA
cdr3_aa: CASSLGWQGNIQYF
cdr3_nt: TGTGCCAGCAGCTTAGGGTGGCAGGGGAACATTCAGTACTTC

d_call: TRBD2
j_call: TRBJ2-7
v_call: TRBV20-1
clone_size: few
cdr3_aa: CSAIPSLAGGVYEQYF
cdr3_nt: TGCAGTGCTATCCCCTCCCTAGCGGGAGGAGTCTACGAGCAGTACTTC

d_call: NA
j_call: TRBJ2-7
v_call: TRBV29-1
clone_size: NA
cdr3_aa: CSVGGALNEQYF
cdr3_nt: TGCAGCGTTGGGGGGGCGCTTAACGAGCAGTACTTC

d_call: NA
j_call: TRBJ2-7
v_call: TRBV7-9
clone_size: few
cdr3_aa: CASSLGLTEYEQYF
cdr3_nt: TGTGCCAGCAGCTTGGGCTTGACCGAGTACGAGCAGTACTTC

d_call: TRBD1
j_call: TRBJ1-4
v_call: TRBV3-1
clone_size: NA
cdr3_aa: CASSHDTPGTGRKKLFF
cdr3_nt: TGTGCCAGCAGCCACGATACACCCGGGACAGGGCGAAAAAAACTGTTTTTT

d_call: NA
j_call: TRBJ2-2
v_call: TRBV5-1
clone_size: few
cdr3_aa: CASSLEQPNTGELFF
cdr3_nt: TGCGCCAGCAGCTTGGAACAGCCGAACACCGGGGAGCTGTTTTTT